Only a few counts were recorded for the clone carrying this T cell receptor beta chain. TCRdb reprocessed the 5' RACE reads via MiXCR and lists one record per CDR3 protein. This table has 540,000 or so distinct CDR3 sequences, 20% to 25% appearing once. The V end was cut by 0 bases, the J end by 7 bases, with 13 bases between. CDR1 is MNHNS and CDR2 is SASEGT in the germline V gene. The CDR3 loop spans 15 amino acids. The data belong to a study of identical twins. The same data also went into a second study, on yellow fever vaccine responses in identical twins.

Sequences were obtained from CD4+ T cells sorted from blood. The chain links TRBV6-1 to TRBJ1-5; tentatively, D is TRBD1 (5 bases). This receptor was taken from a woman aged 18-29 years in good health. Here the CDR3 DNA reads TGTGCCAGCAGTGAAGCGCTTCCAGGGAAGCAGCCCCAGCATTTT. Its translation: CASSEALPGKQPQHF.